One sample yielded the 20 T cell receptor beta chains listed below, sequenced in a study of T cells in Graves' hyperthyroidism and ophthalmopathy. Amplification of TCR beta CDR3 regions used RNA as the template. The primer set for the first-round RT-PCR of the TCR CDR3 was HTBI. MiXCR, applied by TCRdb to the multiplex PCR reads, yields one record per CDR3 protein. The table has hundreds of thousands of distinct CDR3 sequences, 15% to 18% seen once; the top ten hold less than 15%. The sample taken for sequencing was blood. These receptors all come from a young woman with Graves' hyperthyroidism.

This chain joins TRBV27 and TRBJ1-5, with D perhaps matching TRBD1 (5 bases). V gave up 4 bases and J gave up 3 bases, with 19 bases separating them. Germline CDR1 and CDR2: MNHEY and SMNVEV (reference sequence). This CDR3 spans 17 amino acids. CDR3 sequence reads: CASSSRGTLVYNQPQHF. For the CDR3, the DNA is TGTGCCAGCAGTTCCCGAGGGACCTTAGTTTACAATCAGCCCCAGCATTTT.

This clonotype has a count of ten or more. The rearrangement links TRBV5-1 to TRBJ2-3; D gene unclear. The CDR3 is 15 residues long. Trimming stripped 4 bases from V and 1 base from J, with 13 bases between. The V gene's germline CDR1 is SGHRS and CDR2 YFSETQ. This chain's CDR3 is CASSPNPGRTDTQYF. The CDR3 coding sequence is TGCGCCAGCAGCCCCAACCCTGGGCGCACAGATACGCAGTATTTT.

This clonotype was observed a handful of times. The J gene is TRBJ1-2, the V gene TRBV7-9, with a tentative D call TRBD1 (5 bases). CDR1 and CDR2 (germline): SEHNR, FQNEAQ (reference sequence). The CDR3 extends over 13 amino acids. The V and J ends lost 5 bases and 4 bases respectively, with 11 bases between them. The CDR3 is CASSRDGLYGYTF. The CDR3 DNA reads TGTGCCAGCAGCCGGGACGGCCTCTATGGCTACACCTTC.

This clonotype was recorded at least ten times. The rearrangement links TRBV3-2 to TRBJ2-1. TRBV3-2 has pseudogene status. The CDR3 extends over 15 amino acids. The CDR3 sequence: CASSRNFRSYNEQFF. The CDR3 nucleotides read TGTGCCAGCAGCCGCAACTTTCGCTCCTACAATGAGCAGTTCTTC.

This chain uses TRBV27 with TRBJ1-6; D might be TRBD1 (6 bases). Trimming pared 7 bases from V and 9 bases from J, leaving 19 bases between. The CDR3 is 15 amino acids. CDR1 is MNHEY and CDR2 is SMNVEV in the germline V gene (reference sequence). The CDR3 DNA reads TGTGCCAGCAACCCCGGGGGGCTGAGGAGTTCACCCCTCCACTTT. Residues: CASNPGGLRSSPLHF.

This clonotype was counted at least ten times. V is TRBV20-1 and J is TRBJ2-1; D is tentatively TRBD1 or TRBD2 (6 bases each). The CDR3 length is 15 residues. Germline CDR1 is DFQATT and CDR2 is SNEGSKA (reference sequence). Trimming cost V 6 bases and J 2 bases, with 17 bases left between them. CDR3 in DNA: TGCAGTGCCCAACGGATGGGGGGCCCCTACAATGAGCAGTTCTTC. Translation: CSAQRMGGPYNEQFF.

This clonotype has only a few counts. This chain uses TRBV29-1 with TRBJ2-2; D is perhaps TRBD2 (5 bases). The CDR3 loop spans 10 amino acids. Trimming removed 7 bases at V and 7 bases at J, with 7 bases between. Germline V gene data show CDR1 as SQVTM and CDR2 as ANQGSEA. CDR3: CSAGDGELFF. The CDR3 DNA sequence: TGCAGCGCCGGGGACGGGGAGCTGTTTTTT.

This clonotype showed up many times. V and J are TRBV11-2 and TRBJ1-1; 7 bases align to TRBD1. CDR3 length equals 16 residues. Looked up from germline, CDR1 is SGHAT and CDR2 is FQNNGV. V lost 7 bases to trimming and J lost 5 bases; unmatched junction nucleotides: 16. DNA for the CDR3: TGTGCCAGCACTACAGGGGCAAAAACCCTGACTACTGAAGCTTTCTTT. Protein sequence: CASTTGAKTLTTEAFF.

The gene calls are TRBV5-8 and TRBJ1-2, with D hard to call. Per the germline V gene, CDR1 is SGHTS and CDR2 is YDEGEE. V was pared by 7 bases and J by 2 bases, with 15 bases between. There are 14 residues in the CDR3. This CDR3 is CASYFAGINYGYTF. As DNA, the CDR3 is TGTGCCAGCTACTTCGCCGGAATAAACTATGGCTACACCTTC. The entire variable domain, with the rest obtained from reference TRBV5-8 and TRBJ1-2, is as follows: EAGVTQSPTHLIKTRGQQATLRCSPISGHTSVYWYQQALGLGLQFLLWYDEGEERNRGNFPPRFSGRQFPNYSSELNVNALELEDSALYLCASYFAGINYGYTFGSGTRLTVV.

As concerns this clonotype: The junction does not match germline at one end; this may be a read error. CDR3 residues: CASSQDLLISF. The CDR3 DNA follows: TGTGCCAGCAGCCAAGATTTATTAATATCCTTC. J is TRBJ2-7 and V is TRBV3-1; D is uncertain. Germline V gene data show CDR1 as LGHDT and CDR2 as YNNKEL (reference sequence). The CDR3 sequence is 11 residues long.

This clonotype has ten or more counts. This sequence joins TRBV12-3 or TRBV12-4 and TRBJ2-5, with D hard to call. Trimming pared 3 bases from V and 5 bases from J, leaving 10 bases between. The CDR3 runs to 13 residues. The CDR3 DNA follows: TGTGCCAGCAGTTTCGGCCAAGGGGAGACCCAGTACTTC. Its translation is CASSFGQGETQYF.

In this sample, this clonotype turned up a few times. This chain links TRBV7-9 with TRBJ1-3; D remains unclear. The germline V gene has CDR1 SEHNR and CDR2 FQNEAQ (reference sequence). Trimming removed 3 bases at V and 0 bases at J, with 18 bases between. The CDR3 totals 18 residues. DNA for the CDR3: TGTGCCAGCAGCTTCGCTCGTAAAGGACGGGACTCTGGAAACACCATATATTTT. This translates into CASSFARKGRDSGNTIYF.

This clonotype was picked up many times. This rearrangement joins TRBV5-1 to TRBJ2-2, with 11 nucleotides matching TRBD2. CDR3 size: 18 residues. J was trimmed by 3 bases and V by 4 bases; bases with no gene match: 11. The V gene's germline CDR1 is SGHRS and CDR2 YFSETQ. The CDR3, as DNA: TGCGCCAGCAGCCCCGTCCCGCTAGCGGGAGGCTACACCGGGGAGCTGTTTTTT. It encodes CASSPVPLAGGYTGELFF.

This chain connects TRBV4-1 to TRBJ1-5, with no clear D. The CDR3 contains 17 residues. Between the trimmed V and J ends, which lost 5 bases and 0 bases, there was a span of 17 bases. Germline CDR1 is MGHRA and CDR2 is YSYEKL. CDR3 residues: CASSFFLDGYSNQPQHF. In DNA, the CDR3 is TGCGCCAGCAGCTTTTTCCTGGACGGCTATAGCAATCAGCCCCAGCATTTT.

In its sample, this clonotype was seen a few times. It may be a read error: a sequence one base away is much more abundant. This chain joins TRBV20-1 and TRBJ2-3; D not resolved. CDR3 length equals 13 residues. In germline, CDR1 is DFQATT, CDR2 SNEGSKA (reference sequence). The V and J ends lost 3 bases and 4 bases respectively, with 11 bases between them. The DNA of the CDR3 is TGCAGTGCTAGGCCGACCGGACCAGATACGCAGTATTTT. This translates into CSARPTGPDTQYF.

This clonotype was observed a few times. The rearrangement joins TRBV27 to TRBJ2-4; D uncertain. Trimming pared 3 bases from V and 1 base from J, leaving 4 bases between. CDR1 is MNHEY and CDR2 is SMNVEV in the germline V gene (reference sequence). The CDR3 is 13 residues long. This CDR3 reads CASSFRAKNIQYF. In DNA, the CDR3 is TGTGCCAGCAGTTTCAGGGCCAAAAACATTCAGTACTTC.

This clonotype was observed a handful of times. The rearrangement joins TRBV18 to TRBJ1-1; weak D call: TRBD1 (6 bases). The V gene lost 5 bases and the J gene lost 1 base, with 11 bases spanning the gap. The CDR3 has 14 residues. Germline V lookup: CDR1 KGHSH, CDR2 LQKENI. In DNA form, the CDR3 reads TGTGCCAGCTCATCAAAGACAGGGAACACTGAAGCTTTCTTT. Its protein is CASSSKTGNTEAFF.

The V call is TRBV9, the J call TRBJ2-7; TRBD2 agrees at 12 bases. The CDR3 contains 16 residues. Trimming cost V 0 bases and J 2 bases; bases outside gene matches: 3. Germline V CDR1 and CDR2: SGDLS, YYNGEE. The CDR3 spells CASSVALAGGTYEQYF. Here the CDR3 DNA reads TGTGCCAGCAGCGTAGCACTAGCGGGAGGTACCTACGAGCAGTACTTC.

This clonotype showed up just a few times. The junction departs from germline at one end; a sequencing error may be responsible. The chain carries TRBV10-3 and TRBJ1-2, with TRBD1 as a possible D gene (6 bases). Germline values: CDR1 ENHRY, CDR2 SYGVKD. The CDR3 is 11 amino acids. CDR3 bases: TGTGCTATCAGGGGTGTTGGCGGCTACACCTTC. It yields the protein CAIRGVGGYTF.

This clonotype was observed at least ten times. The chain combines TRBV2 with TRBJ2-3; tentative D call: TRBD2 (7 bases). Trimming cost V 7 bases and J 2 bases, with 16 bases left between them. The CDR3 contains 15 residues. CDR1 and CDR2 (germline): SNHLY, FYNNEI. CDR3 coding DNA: TGTGCCAGCACCGGGACTAAGGGGGACACAGATACGCAGTATTTT. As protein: CASTGTKGDTDTQYF.